This T cell receptor (beta chain) was captured by sequencing in a study of T cells in Graves' hyperthyroidism and ophthalmopathy. In this sample, this clonotype turned up a few times. Per the germline V gene, CDR1 is MNHNS and CDR2 is SASEGT. Trimming removed 7 bases at V and 4 bases at J, with 14 bases between. The CDR3 consists of 13 residues. Amplification of TCR beta CDR3 regions used RNA as the template. HTBI primers were used for first-round RT-PCR of the TCR CDR3. TCRdb independently ran MiXCR on the multiplex PCR reads; one entry per CDR3 protein. Counted here are 390,000 or so distinct CDR3 sequences, approximately 15% occurring once; the ten biggest clones make up about 13%. Thyroid ultrasound and orbital computed tomography, with clinical symptoms and serum thyroxine and TRAb, informed diagnoses. From less than 13 ml of fresh peripheral blood, PBMCs were isolated.

The source material was blood. The rearrangement joins TRBV6-1 to TRBJ2-7; D possibly corresponds to TRBD1 (5 bases). The TCR originated in a young man with Graves' ophthalmopathy. The CDR3 here is CASTPRPGYEQYF. CDR3 coding DNA: TGTGCCAGCACCCCCCGGCCAGGGTACGAGCAGTACTTC.